These T cell receptor beta chains were read from a single sample in a study of blood T cell repertoires in COVID-19. Method: immunoSEQ multiplex PCR; TCRdb's copy keeps in-frame clones and lacks some. Seen here are around 180,000 clones, around 82% observed once, and the top ten hold roughly 9.2%. The sequenced material came from peripheral blood. These receptors all come from a woman of 80 years or more with acute or convalescent COVID-19. The CDR3 runs from the conserved cysteine through the conserved F or W.

CDR3 protein	J gene	V gene
CASSSGVGGQYF	TRBJ2-5	TRBV12-3/TRBV12-4
CASSLGDQAIPLGANVLTF	TRBJ2-6	TRBV19
CATPTRVGTEAFF	TRBJ1-1	TRBV6-5
CASSAGTGTTTYEQYF	TRBJ2-7	TRBV27
CASSIEAGINTEAFF	TRBJ1-1	TRBV19
CASSPRPGGRTETQYF	TRBJ2-5	TRBV7-2
CASSRGQASYEQYF	TRBJ2-7	TRBV6-2/TRBV6-3
CASRPGGFQPQHF	TRBJ1-5	TRBV2
CASSLRDTQYF	TRBJ2-3	TRBV27
CASSSPSAGAAGELFF	TRBJ2-2	TRBV27
CASAAGGRGNEQFF	TRBJ2-1	TRBV7-9
CASSFVALCGVTDTQYF	TRBJ2-3	TRBV12-1
CASSFFRLEGGGIWYNEQFF	TRBJ2-1	TRBV13
CASSGRNPQETQYF	TRBJ2-5	TRBV2
CASRPPGQPSNEQYF	TRBJ2-7	TRBV7-9
CASSPTGGGEETQYF	TRBJ2-5	TRBV21-1
CASSSGTRNTGELFF	TRBJ2-2	TRBV28
CASSRTSGSYEQYF	TRBJ2-7	TRBV5-6
CASSSPDRSYEQYF	TRBJ2-7	TRBV6-1
CASSLGIGQALNEKLFF	TRBJ1-4	TRBV11-2
CASRGQGGEKLFF	TRBJ1-4	TRBV6-5
CASSPGVGGSPLHF	TRBJ1-6	TRBV6-5
CASSLEAGSGETQYF	TRBJ2-5	TRBV5-1
CASSQGTRTGYTF	TRBJ1-2	TRBV4-2
CASSPLPPQVSGLAKNIQYF	TRBJ2-4	TRBV19
CASSSGQAYGYTF	TRBJ1-2	TRBV7-9
CASRDRATDTQYF	TRBJ2-3	TRBV19
CASTRAAGPYNEQFF	TRBJ2-1	TRBV5-8
CASSRRSGGAADTQYF	TRBJ2-3	TRBV11-3
CASSLRRFSYEQYF	TRBJ2-7	TRBV7-2
CATSEGGRGYTF	TRBJ1-2	TRBV24-1
CASSVVPNSGNTIYF	TRBJ1-3	TRBV9
CASSAPGEKLFF	TRBJ1-4	TRBV7-2
CASGRNTEAFF	TRBJ1-1	TRBV12-3/TRBV12-4
CAISSTGAGNTIYF	TRBJ1-3	TRBV10-3
CASSSGQARNEKLFF	TRBJ1-4	TRBV7-9
CASSPIRQSPREQYF	TRBJ2-7	TRBV11-2
CASSPRDRGSGYTF	TRBJ1-2	TRBV3-1/TRBV3-2
CASSLQRTSYEQYF	TRBJ2-7	TRBV7-2
CASSSYSGQVTGKLFF	TRBJ2-2	TRBV5-6
CASSFQGGEKLFF	TRBJ1-4	TRBV5-4
CASSFRDRNQPQHF	TRBJ1-5	TRBV11-2
CASTIFQGASRSYEQYF	TRBJ2-7	TRBV5-4
CSEKTALYGYTF	TRBJ1-2	TRBV29-1
CASSQGLAGEIYEQYF	TRBJ2-7	TRBV3-1/TRBV3-2